Listed here is a single T cell receptor (beta chain). The antigen is unknown. CD8 cells regarded as naive lacked CD45RO, were positively chosen for CCR7, and omitted terminally differentiated effector memory CD45RA+ cells. Profiled with immunoSEQ multiplex PCR; TCRdb holds only in-frame clones, not every one. The sample records roughly 2.1 million clones, 85% to 95% being singletons. The sample comes from a study of shared clonotypes between healthy human individuals. Whole-study findings and limits: On the whole, naive subsets had larger estimated richness than memory subsets had.

The V end was cut by 2 bases, the J end by 5 bases, with 9 bases between. Germline V gene sequence: CDR1 SGHTA, CDR2 FQGTGA. This CDR3 is 13 amino acids long. The source material was naive CD8+ T cells from PBMCs. This sequence joins TRBV7-3 and TRBJ2-5; D is unclear. The sequence derives from a man younger than 35 in good health. Some clones in this sample may be carry-over from other donors' samples. CDR3 sequence (DNA): TGTGCCAGCAGCTTATTGGGATACGAGACCCAGTACTTC. The encoded protein is CASSLLGYETQYF. The full variable domain, with the rest looked up from reference TRBV7-3 and TRBJ2-5, is GAGVSQTPSNKVTEKGKYVELRCDPISGHTALYWYRQSLGQGPEFLIYFQGTGAADDSGLPNDRFFAVRPEGSVSTLKIQRTERGDSAVYLCASSLLGYETQYFGPGTRLLVL.